These 9 T cell receptor beta chains were all obtained from the same sample, sequenced in a study of T cell responses to AZD1222 COVID-19 vaccine. The method was immunoSEQ multiplex PCR; TCRdb's version includes in-frame clones alone and lacks a portion of them. Here the sample spans 150,000 to 200,000 clones, about 87% being singletons. Sequencing was performed on peripheral blood, taken on day 0 of MenACWY control vaccination. Receptor source: an adult in good health.

V usage is TRBV20-1 and J usage is TRBJ1-1, with D unclear. V lost 7 bases to trimming and J lost 4 bases, with 10 bases between them. The V gene's germline CDR1 is DFQATT and CDR2 SNEGSKA (reference sequence). The CDR3 loop spans 11 amino acids. The CDR3 DNA sequence: TGCAGTGTCGAAGGAGGCACTGAAGCTTTCTTT. Translated, it gives CSVEGGTEAFF.

The chain has TRBV12-3 or TRBV12-4 and TRBJ2-7; no clear D gene. The germline V and J ends were trimmed by 5 bases and 7 bases, with 12 bases remaining between them. The CDR3 sequence is 12 residues long. CDR3 bases: TGTGCCAGCAGTGCCCGGCGAAGTGAGCAGTACTTC. Protein: CASSARRSEQYF.

The chain joins TRBV10-3 to TRBJ2-7; D perhaps matches TRBD2 (7 bases). The CDR3 runs 15 residues. V was shortened by 2 bases and J by 0 bases, with 11 bases between the two germline ends. CDR1 and CDR2 (germline): ENHRY, SYGVKD. CDR3 sequence (DNA): TGTGCCATCAGTGAGGGGGGGGCTCTCTCCTACGAGCAGTACTTC. Translating gives CAISEGGALSYEQYF.

This clone was recorded only once. The J gene is TRBJ2-5, the V gene TRBV21-1; the table's D gene call, TRBD2, was not cross checked with the DNA. TRBV21-1 is a pseudogene locus. CDR3 size: 16 residues. CDR3 amino acids: CASRECSGGLFGTQYF. CDR3 bases: TGTGCCAGCAGGGAGTGTAGCGGGGGGCTGTTTGGGACCCAGTACTTC.

This chain connects TRBV30 to TRBJ1-1; no clear D gene. The germline CDR1 and CDR2 sequences are GTSNPN and SVGIG (reference sequence). The CDR3 has 14 amino acids. V was pared by 0 bases and J by 1 base, with 9 bases between. The CDR3 is CAWSVTRGNTEAFF. In DNA, the CDR3 is TGTGCCTGGAGTGTAACACGGGGGAACACTGAAGCTTTCTTT.

This clone showed up just once. For the CDR3, the DNA is TGCGCCAGCAGCTTGGCCGGGGCGTATGGAAACACCATATATTTT. Residues: CASSLAGAYGNTIYF. The gene calls are TRBV5-1 and TRBJ1-3; maybe TRBD1 (5 bases). The V end lost 0 bases, the J end lost 3 bases, and 10 bases lay between the germline ends. Germline loops: CDR1 SGHRS, CDR2 YFSETQ. The CDR3 is 15 residues long.

This clone was detected only a few times. The rearrangement uses TRBV5-8 and TRBJ2-2, with a possible D match to TRBD2 (5 bases). The ends were cut back, 5 bases at V and 6 bases at J, with 11 bases in the middle. CDR1 is SGHTS, CDR2 YDEGEE, per germline. CDR3 length: 13 amino acids. DNA of the CDR3: TGTGCCAGCAGGTCCGGGGTGTCCGGGGAGCTGTTTTTT. Protein sequence: CASRSGVSGELFF. Filled out from reference TRBV5-8 and TRBJ2-2, the complete variable domain reads EAGVTQSPTHLIKTRGQQATLRCSPISGHTSVYWYQQALGLGLQFLLWYDEGEERNRGNFPPRFSGRQFPNYSSELNVNALELEDSALYLCASRSGVSGELFFGEGSRLTVL.

The V and J genes are TRBV7-6 and TRBJ2-7; 10 bases agree with TRBD1. This CDR3 contains 15 residues. Germline CDR1 reads SGHVS; CDR2 reads FNYEAQ. V shed 4 bases and J 3 bases; nucleotides not matched to a gene: 6. The CDR3 coding sequence is TGTGCCAGCAGCTCCCTAAGGGACAGGGGCTACGAGCAGTACTTC. This translates into CASSSLRDRGYEQYF.

The chain combines TRBV20-1 with TRBJ2-7, with D unclear. CDR1 is DFQATT and CDR2 is SNEGSKA in the germline V gene (reference sequence). The CDR3 sequence is 13 residues long. The ends were cut back, 3 bases at V and 3 bases at J, with 12 bases in the middle. CDR3 sequence (DNA): TGCAGTGCTAGTGTCGGTACGGTCTACGAGCAGTACTTC. Residues: CSASVGTVYEQYF.